Sequencing of this T cell receptor beta chain was carried out in a study of a mutant IDH1 vaccine in newly diagnosed glioma. On the study more broadly: The patients were given eight vaccinations, one each in weeks 1, 3, 5, 7, 11, 15, 19 and 23. Previous treatment comprised radiotherapy, temozolomide, or both, mostly both. Study-level points and caveats: Top peripheral T cell clonotype shifts appeared unrelated to pseudoprogression.

In its sample, this clone was seen once. Its antigen is not identified. At one boundary the junction diverges from the germline segment, which might be a read error. Time point noted: week 5, during vaccination. Doses consisted of 300 ug of mutant IDH1 20-mer peptide each, paired with topical imiquimod. Generated by immunoSEQ multiplex PCR, the TCRdb table keeps only in-frame clones and is missing some. The sample records tens of thousands of clones, approximately 80% being singletons. The sample here was PBMCs, taken from a glioma patient whose treatment included an IDH1 peptide vaccine. The source is a man aged 30-40 years with glioma.

CDR3 nucleotide sequence: TGTGCCAGCAGATTGGGCGGGACAGGGAGGCCCGAAAAACTGTTTTTT. The encoded protein is CASRLGGTGRPEKLFF. The rearrangement uses TRBV5-4 and TRBJ1-4; 9 bases map to TRBD1. CDR3 size: 16 residues. Germline CDR1 and CDR2: SGHNT and YYREEE (reference sequence).